A single sample gave rise to the 30 T cell receptor beta chains below, sequenced in a study of TIL therapy for anti-PD-1-resistant metastatic lung cancer. This sample's time point: pre-treatment sample, taken before nivolumab and TIL therapy. The libraries were made with immunoSEQ v3. Assay used: immunoSEQ multiplex PCR; TCRdb lists only in-frame clones, some missing. The sample consists of some 32,000 clones, 74% of them appearing once. Material: blood, obtained at baseline. These receptor sequences come from a woman aged 25-85 years with non-small cell lung cancer.

This chain links TRBV7-2 with TRBJ2-2; no reliable D call. This CDR3 is 12 amino acids long. Germline CDR1 is SGHTA and CDR2 is FQGNSA. The V end lost 1 base, the J end lost 4 bases, and 1 base lay between the germline ends. The CDR3 region is CASSLGTGELFF. DNA of the CDR3: TGTGCCAGCAGCTTAGGCACCGGGGAGCTGTTTTTT.

The V and J genes are TRBV30 and TRBJ1-2; tentative D call: TRBD1 (6 bases). Germline V gene data show CDR1 as GTSNPN and CDR2 as SVGIG (reference sequence). The CDR3 length is 14 residues. V was trimmed by 0 bases and J by 2 bases, leaving 10 bases between them. Written as DNA, the CDR3 is TGTGCCTGGAGTGTAGGGGGACGGAACTATGGCTACACCTTC. It specifies CAWSVGGRNYGYTF.

The chain uses TRBV14 and TRBJ2-7, with D possibly TRBD1 on 6 matching bases. Germline assignment: CDR1 SGHDN and CDR2 FVKESK. The CDR3 is made up of 12 amino acids. Trimming took off 5 bases at V and 3 bases at J, with 8 bases between the two ends. In DNA form, the CDR3 reads TGTGCCAGCAGCACACAGGGCTACGAGCAGTACTTC. The encoded protein is CASSTQGYEQYF.

The chain recombines TRBV10-2 with TRBJ1-3; no definite D call. The CDR3 has 14 residues. Trimming removed 8 bases from V and 0 bases from J, with 11 bases in between. Germline V gene data show CDR1 as WSHSY and CDR2 as SAAADI. The CDR3 DNA is TGCGCCAGCTCGTCGGGCGGCTCTGGAAACACCATATATTTT. Encoded protein: CASSSGGSGNTIYF.

About this clone: The junction differs from germline at one of its ends, possibly a read error. The rearrangement uses TRBV7-2 and TRBJ2-3; 12 bases map to TRBD2. Germline CDR1 SGHTA, CDR2 FQGNSA. The CDR3 covers 21 residues. CDR3 sequence (DNA): TGTGCCAGCAGTTTAGCCTTGATGAGGCTAGCGGGAGGGCCGGGCACAGATACGCAGTATTTT. It yields the protein CASSLALMRLAGGPGTDTQYF.

As concerns this clone: This CDR3 is also generated by other DNA sequences in the sample. This chain links TRBV7-9 with TRBJ2-5; 7 positions agree with TRBD2. CDR1 SEHNR and CDR2 FQNEAQ come from the germline V gene (reference sequence). The V gene end was trimmed by 7 bases and the J gene end by 1 base; junction bases not matched to a gene: 6. This CDR3 has 14 amino acids. CDR3 in amino acids: CASTRGGSQETQYF. CDR3 nucleotides: TGTGCCAGCACCAGAGGCGGGAGCCAAGAGACCCAGTACTTC.

The CDR3 coding sequence is TGTGCCAGCAGCGTGACAGGGACCGGGGAAGAGACCCAGTACTTC. This encodes CASSVTGTGEETQYF. V gene TRBV9 combines with J gene TRBJ2-5, with 7 bases fitting TRBD1. The CDR3 consists of 15 residues. Trimming took 2 bases from V and 3 from J; bases not matched to a gene: 7. CDR1 is SGDLS, CDR2 YYNGEE, per germline.

The genes are TRBV11-2 and TRBJ2-1, with 10 bases that match TRBD2. The germline CDR1 and CDR2 sequences are SGHAT and FQNNGV. The CDR3 is made up of 15 amino acids. The V and J ends lost 4 bases and 6 bases, in that order; junction bases with no gene match: 6. The CDR3 spells CASSSPSGSRNEQFF. Written as DNA, the CDR3 is TGTGCCAGCAGCTCGCCTAGCGGGAGCCGCAATGAGCAGTTCTTC. The full variable domain, with the rest looked up from reference TRBV11-2 and TRBJ2-1, is EAGVAQSPRYKIIEKRQSVAFWCNPISGHATLYWYQQILGQGPKLLIQFQNNGVVDDSQLPKDRFSAERLKGVDSTLKIQPAKLEDSAVYLCASSSPSGSRNEQFFGPGTRLTVL.

The chain couples TRBV27 to TRBJ2-7; D gene unclear. V lost 5 bases and J 5 bases, leaving 16 bases between the germline ends. The CDR3 loop spans 14 amino acids. CDR1 and CDR2 (germline): MNHEY, SMNVEV (reference sequence). CDR3 region: CASSPPTETNEQYF. Written as DNA, the CDR3 is TGTGCCAGCAGTCCGCCGACTGAAACTAACGAGCAGTACTTC.

The rearrangement uses TRBV30 and TRBJ2-2; D not certain. V lost 2 bases and J lost 3, with 16 bases in between. There are 16 residues in the CDR3. CDR1 and CDR2 from the germline V gene are GTSNPN and SVGIG (reference sequence). The CDR3 DNA reads TGTGCCTGGAGTCGTCTTCGGCTCGTCTACACCGGGGAGCTGTTTTTT. This gives the protein CAWSRLRLVYTGELFF.

This clone is a singleton in its sample. Germline and junction disagree at one end, which may indicate a read error. Other DNA sequences from this sample encode an identical CDR3 as well. The chain recombines TRBV5-1 with TRBJ2-5, with TRBD2 as a possible D gene (6 bases). The V gene's germline CDR1 is SGHRS and CDR2 YFSETQ. This CDR3 region has 15 residues. The CDR3 nucleotides read TGCGCCAGCAGCGTACGGGGACTCAGAGAAGAGACTCAGTACTTC. It is translated as CASSVRGLREETQYF.

J is TRBJ2-7 and V is TRBV29-1, with D possibly being TRBD2 (6 bases). Germline V gene data show CDR1 as SQVTM and CDR2 as ANQGSEA. The CDR3 is 13 residues long. The V end lost 7 bases, the J end lost 2 bases, and 15 bases lay between the germline ends. The CDR3 nucleotides are TGCAGCGAGGAGGAGGGTTCTGCCTACGAGCAGTACTTC. Residues: CSEEEGSAYEQYF.

This chain links TRBV29-1 with TRBJ1-1; maybe TRBD1 (6 bases). Germline-derived CDR1 and CDR2 are SQVTM and ANQGSEA. V lost 3 bases and J lost 7, with 15 bases in between. This CDR3 has 13 amino acids. CDR3 coding DNA: TGCAGCGTTGAGCGGGGAGGGGGGATTGAAGCTTTCTTT. It codes for CSVERGGGIEAFF.

This clone has more than one count but fewer than ten. The V gene is TRBV28, the J gene TRBJ2-2, with D hard to call. Looked up from germline, CDR1 is MDHEN and CDR2 is SYDVKM. V was trimmed by 1 base and J by 7 bases, leaving 7 bases between them. The CDR3 has 13 residues. CDR3 coding DNA: TGTGCCAGCAGTTTATCAGTCGGCGGGGAGCTGTTTTTT. Encoded protein: CASSLSVGGELFF.

The chain's CDR3 is CAGRGAPYTEAFF. In nucleotides, the CDR3 is TGTGCCGGGAGGGGGGCTCCTTACACTGAAGCTTTCTTT. The chain couples TRBV28 to TRBJ1-1; D perhaps matches TRBD1 (6 bases). V was shortened by 11 bases and J by 3 bases, with 16 bases between the two germline ends. CDR1 is MDHEN, CDR2 SYDVKM, per germline. There are 13 residues in the CDR3.

The rearrangement links TRBV2 to TRBJ2-6, with no clear D. The CDR3 has 14 amino acids. The V end lost 6 bases, the J end lost 4 bases, and 10 bases lay between the germline ends. CDR1 and CDR2 (germline): SNHLY, FYNNEI. CDR3 residues: CASRAIPGANVLTF. As DNA, the CDR3 is TGTGCCAGCAGGGCGATACCGGGGGCCAACGTCCTGACTTTC.

The rearrangement joins TRBV5-4 to TRBJ2-3, with unresolved D. The germline V and J ends were trimmed by 2 bases and 0 bases, with 4 bases remaining between them. Per germline, CDR1 SGHNT and CDR2 YYREEE (reference sequence). This CDR3 spans 13 amino acids. The CDR3 sequence: CASSFGSTDTQYF. The CDR3 DNA follows: TGTGCCAGCAGCTTTGGTAGCACAGATACGCAGTATTTT.

The table lists this clone with a count of one. V is TRBV11-2 and J is TRBJ2-5; possibly TRBD1 or TRBD2 for D (7 bases each). The J call may be in error: the DNA end matches TRBJ2-7 better. Per the germline V gene, CDR1 is SGHAT and CDR2 is FQNNGV. This CDR3 spans 15 amino acids. CDR3 in amino acids: CASSLEGGTAYEQYF. The CDR3 DNA reads TGTGCCAGCAGCTTAGAGGGGGGGACAGCTTACGAGCAGTACTTC.

The table lists this clone with a few counts. The J gene is TRBJ1-4, the V gene TRBV2; 12 positions match TRBD1. CDR3 size: 17 residues. J was trimmed by 6 bases and V by 6 bases; bases with no gene match: 11. The germline CDR1 and CDR2 sequences are SNHLY and FYNNEI. The CDR3 region is CASRETGQGARDEKLFF. The CDR3 nucleotides read TGTGCCAGCAGGGAAACGGGACAGGGGGCCAGAGATGAAAAACTGTTTTTT. Full variable domain (outside the CDR3, taken from reference TRBV2 and TRBJ1-4): EPEVTQTPSHQVTQMGQEVILRCVPISNHLYFYWYRQILGQKVEFLVSFYNNEISEKSEIFDDQFSVERPDGSNFTLKIRSTKLEDSAMYFCASRETGQGARDEKLFFGSGTQLSVL.

The CDR3 bases are TGCGCCAGCAGCTTGGAATATATGGGCGTAACGGGCCATGAGCAGTTCTTC. Its protein is CASSLEYMGVTGHEQFF. The chain recombines TRBV5-1 with TRBJ2-1; D unresolved. Germline V gives CDR1 SGHRS, CDR2 YFSETQ. The V end lost 0 bases, the J end lost 8 bases, and 21 bases lay between the germline ends. This CDR3 is built from 17 residues.

The chain employs TRBV7-2 and TRBJ1-4; a possible D gene is TRBD1 (6 bases). The V and J ends lost 5 bases and 8 bases respectively, with 15 bases between them. In germline, CDR1 is SGHTA, CDR2 FQGNSA. The CDR3 contains 14 residues. The CDR3 DNA follows: TGTGCCAGCAGCCAACAGGGTCTGGCGGAAAAACTGTTTTTT. It yields the protein CASSQQGLAEKLFF.

J is TRBJ1-2 and V is TRBV6-1; 10 bases agree with TRBD1. J lost 1 base, V lost 4 bases, and 6 bases had no gene match. CDR1 is MNHNS, CDR2 SASEGT, per germline. The CDR3 loop spans 16 amino acids. CDR3 loop: CASSGGQGIRNYGYTF. The CDR3 DNA follows: TGTGCCAGCAGTGGGGGACAGGGGATTCGTAACTATGGCTACACCTTC.

The rearrangement links TRBV5-4 to TRBJ1-1; tentative D call: TRBD1 (5 bases). Germline lookup yields CDR1 SGHNT and CDR2 YYREEE (reference sequence). The CDR3 runs 15 residues. Trimming took off 5 bases at V and 4 bases at J, with 18 bases between the two ends. In DNA, the CDR3 is TGTGCCAGCAGGATGGGGAGCCCTGGGGGCACTGAAGCTTTCTTT. Protein sequence: CASRMGSPGGTEAFF.

V is TRBV5-6 and J is TRBJ2-1; D is undetermined. The V gene lost 0 bases and the J gene lost 4 bases, with 14 bases spanning the gap. Germline loops: CDR1 SGHDT, CDR2 YYEEEE. The CDR3 sequence is 16 residues long. CDR3 region: CASSLGSKVDYNEQFF. CDR3 sequence (DNA): TGTGCCAGCAGCTTGGGCAGTAAGGTCGATTACAATGAGCAGTTCTTC.

The chain combines TRBV19 with TRBJ2-2; D is uncertain. The V gene's germline CDR1 is LNHDA and CDR2 SQIVND (reference sequence). V lost 3 bases to trimming and J lost 8 bases, with 10 bases between them. The CDR3 loop spans 13 amino acids. The CDR3 protein is CASSIIPRGELFF. CDR3 nucleotide sequence: TGTGCCAGTAGTATTATTCCTAGGGGGGAGCTGTTTTTT.

The chain carries TRBV5-6 and TRBJ2-7; no clear D gene. The CDR3 runs to 16 residues. Per the germline V gene, CDR1 is SGHDT and CDR2 is YYEEEE. Trimming took 0 bases from V and 0 from J, leaving 13 bases between them. CDR3 DNA: TGTGCCAGCAGCTTGGAGTTGGGCATCAGCTCCTACGAGCAGTACTTC. Its protein is CASSLELGISSYEQYF.

The rearrangement uses TRBV6-5 and TRBJ2-7; 9 bases fit TRBD1. The V gene end was trimmed by 0 bases and the J gene end by 3 bases; junction bases not matched to a gene: 3. The CDR3 sequence is 15 residues long. CDR1 and CDR2 (germline): MNHEY, SVGAGI. CDR3 DNA: TGTGCCAGCAGTTACTCCGACAGGGGGAACTACGAGCAGTACTTC. Translated: CASSYSDRGNYEQYF.

The rearrangement links TRBV2 to TRBJ2-5, with 7 bases aligning to TRBD1. Looked up from germline, CDR1 is SNHLY and CDR2 is FYNNEI. CDR3 size: 14 residues. V trimming: 5 bases; J trimming: 2 bases; junction bases outside the gene matches: 5. Here the CDR3 reads CASSPGQLQETQYF. The CDR3 DNA sequence: TGTGCCAGCAGTCCGGGACAGCTACAAGAGACCCAGTACTTC.

The V gene is TRBV27, the J gene TRBJ2-7; no definite D call. CDR3 length: 14 residues. Germline V CDR1 and CDR2: MNHEY, SMNVEV (reference sequence). V gave up 4 bases and J gave up 6 bases, with 16 bases separating them. The CDR3 DNA follows: TGTGCCAGCAGTTCTGCCCAAGCGATCGTCGAGCAGTACTTC. As protein: CASSSAQAIVEQYF.

The CDR3 DNA is TGTGCCAGCAGCGTACAGGGGAATGAGCAGTTCTTC. Translating it yields CASSVQGNEQFF. The V gene is TRBV11-2, the J gene TRBJ2-1, with 7 bases matching TRBD1. With 5 bases clipped from V and 7 bases from J, the junction kept 2 bases outside the gene matches. Germline-derived CDR1 and CDR2 are SGHAT and FQNNGV. This CDR3 region has 12 residues. The full variable domain, rest sourced from reference TRBV11-2 and TRBJ2-1, is EAGVAQSPRYKIIEKRQSVAFWCNPISGHATLYWYQQILGQGPKLLIQFQNNGVVDDSQLPKDRFSAERLKGVDSTLKIQPAKLEDSAVYLCASSVQGNEQFFGPGTRLTVL.